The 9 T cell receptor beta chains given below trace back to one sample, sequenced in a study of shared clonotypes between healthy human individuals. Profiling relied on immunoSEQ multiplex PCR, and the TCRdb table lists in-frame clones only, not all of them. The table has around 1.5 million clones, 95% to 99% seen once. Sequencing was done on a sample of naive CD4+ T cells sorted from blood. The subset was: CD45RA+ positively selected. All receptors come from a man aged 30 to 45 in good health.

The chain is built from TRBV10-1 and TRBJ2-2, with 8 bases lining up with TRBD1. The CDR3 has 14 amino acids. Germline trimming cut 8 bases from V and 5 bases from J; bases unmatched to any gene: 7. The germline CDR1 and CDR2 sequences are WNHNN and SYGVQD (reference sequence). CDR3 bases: TGCGCCAGCCCTCAGGGGGCGCAGACCGGGGAGCTGTTTTTT. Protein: CASPQGAQTGELFF.

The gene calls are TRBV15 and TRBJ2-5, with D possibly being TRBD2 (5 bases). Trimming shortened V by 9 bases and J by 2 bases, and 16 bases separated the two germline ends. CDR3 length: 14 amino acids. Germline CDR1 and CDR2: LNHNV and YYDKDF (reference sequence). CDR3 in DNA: TGTGCCACTCCTTTTCCGGGATTACAAGAGACCCAGTACTTC. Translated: CATPFPGLQETQYF.

CDR3: CASSPKLLSYTIYF. Written as DNA, the CDR3 is TGTGCCAGCAGCCCCAAACTCCTTTCGTACACCATATATTTT. The chain carries TRBV9 and TRBJ1-3, with D uncertain. The CDR3 extends over 14 amino acids. Germline V gives CDR1 SGDLS, CDR2 YYNGEE. Trimming stripped 4 bases from V and 8 bases from J, with 16 bases between.

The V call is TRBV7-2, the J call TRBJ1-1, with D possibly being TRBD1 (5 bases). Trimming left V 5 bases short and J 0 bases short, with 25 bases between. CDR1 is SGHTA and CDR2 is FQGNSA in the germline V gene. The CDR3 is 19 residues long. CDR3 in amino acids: CASSPRRSGTSLMNTEAFF. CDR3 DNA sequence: TGTGCCAGCAGCCCGCGGAGATCAGGGACCTCACTAATGAACACTGAAGCTTTCTTT.

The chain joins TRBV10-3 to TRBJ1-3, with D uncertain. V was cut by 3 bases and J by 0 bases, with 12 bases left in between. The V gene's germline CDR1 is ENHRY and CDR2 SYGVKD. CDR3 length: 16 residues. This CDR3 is CAISDSGRASGNTIYF. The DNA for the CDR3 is TGTGCCATCAGTGACTCTGGACGGGCCTCTGGAAACACCATATATTTT.

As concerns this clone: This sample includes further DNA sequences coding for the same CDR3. The CDR3 DNA is TGTGCCAGCAGTGAGGCGAGATACGAGCAGTACTTC. Its protein is CASSEARYEQYF. V is TRBV2 and J is TRBJ2-7, with D unclear. Trimming pared 3 bases from V and 4 bases from J, leaving 7 bases between. The CDR3 contains 12 residues. CDR1 is SNHLY, CDR2 FYNNEI, per germline.

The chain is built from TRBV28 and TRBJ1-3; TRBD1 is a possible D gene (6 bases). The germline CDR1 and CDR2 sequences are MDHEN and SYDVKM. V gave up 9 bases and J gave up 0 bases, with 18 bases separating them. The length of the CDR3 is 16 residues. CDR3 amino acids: CASLAPGGLSGNTIYF. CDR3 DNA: TGTGCCAGTCTTGCCCCTGGGGGCCTCTCTGGAAACACCATATATTTT. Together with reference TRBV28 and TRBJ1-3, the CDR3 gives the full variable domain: DVKVTQSSRYLVKRTGEKVFLECVQDMDHENMFWYRQDPGLGLRLIYFSYDVKMKEKGDIPEGYSVSREKKERFSLILESASTNQTSMYLCASLAPGGLSGNTIYFGEGSWLTVV.

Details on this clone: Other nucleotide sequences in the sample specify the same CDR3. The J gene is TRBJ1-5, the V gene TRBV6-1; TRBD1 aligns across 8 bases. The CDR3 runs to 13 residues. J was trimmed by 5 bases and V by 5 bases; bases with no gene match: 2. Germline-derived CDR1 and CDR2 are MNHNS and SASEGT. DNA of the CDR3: TGTGCCAGCAGTCTACAGGGGGATCAGCCCCAGCATTTT. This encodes CASSLQGDQPQHF.

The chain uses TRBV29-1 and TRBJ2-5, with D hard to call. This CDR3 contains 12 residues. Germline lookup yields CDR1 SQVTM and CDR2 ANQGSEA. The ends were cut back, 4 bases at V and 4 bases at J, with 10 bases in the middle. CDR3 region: CSVGFKGETQYF. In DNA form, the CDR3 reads TGCAGCGTTGGATTCAAGGGAGAGACCCAGTACTTC.